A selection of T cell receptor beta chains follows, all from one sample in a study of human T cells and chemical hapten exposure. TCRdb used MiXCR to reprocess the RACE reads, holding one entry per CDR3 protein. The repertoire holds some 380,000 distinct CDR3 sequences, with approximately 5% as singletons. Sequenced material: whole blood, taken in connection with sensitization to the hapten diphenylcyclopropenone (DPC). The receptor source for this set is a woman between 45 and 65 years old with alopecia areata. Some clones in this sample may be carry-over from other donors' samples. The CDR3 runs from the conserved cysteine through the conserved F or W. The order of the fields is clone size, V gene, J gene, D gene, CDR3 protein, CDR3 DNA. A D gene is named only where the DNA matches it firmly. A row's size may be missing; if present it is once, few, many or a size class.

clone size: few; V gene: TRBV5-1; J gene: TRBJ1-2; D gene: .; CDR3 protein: CASEGYDGYTF; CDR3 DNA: TGCGCCAGCGAGGGGTACGATGGCTACACCTTC
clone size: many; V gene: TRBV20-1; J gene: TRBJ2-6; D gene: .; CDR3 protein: CSARERRLGGANVLTF; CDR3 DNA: TGCAGTGCTAGAGAAAGGAGGTTAGGTGGGGCCAACGTCCTGACTTTC
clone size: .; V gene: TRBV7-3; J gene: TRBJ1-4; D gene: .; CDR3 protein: CASRPGVSLNEKLFF; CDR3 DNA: TGTGCCAGCAGACCAGGGGTTAGTTTGAATGAAAAACTGTTTTTT
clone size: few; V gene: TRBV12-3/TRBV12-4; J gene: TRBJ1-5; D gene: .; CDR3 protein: CASTLGATDGQPQHF; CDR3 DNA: TGTGCCAGCACCCTCGGGGCTACAGATGGTCAGCCCCAGCATTTT
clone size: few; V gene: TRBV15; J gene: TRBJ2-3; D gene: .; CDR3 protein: CATSRAWVTGSADTQYF; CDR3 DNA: TGTGCCACCAGCAGAGCTTGGGTAACAGGGAGTGCAGATACGCAGTATTTT
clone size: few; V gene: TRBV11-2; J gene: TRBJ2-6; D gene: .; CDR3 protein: CASSLGSEAPSGANVLTF; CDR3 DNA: TGTGCCAGCAGCTTAGGGAGTGAGGCCCCCTCTGGGGCCAACGTCCTGACTTTC
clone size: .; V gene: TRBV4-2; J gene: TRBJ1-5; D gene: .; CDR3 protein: CASSSYQSNQPQHF; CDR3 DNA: TGTGCCAGCAGCTCATACCAGAGCAATCAGCCCCAGCATTTT
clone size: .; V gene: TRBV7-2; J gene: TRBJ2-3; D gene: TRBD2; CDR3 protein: CASSFSGGDSDTQYF; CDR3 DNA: TGTGCCAGCAGCTTTAGCGGGGGGGATTCGGATACGCAGTATTTT
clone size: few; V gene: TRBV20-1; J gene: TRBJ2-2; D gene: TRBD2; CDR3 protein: CSASHLAANTGELFF; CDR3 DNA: TGCAGTGCTAGTCACCTAGCGGCGAACACCGGGGAGCTGTTTTTT
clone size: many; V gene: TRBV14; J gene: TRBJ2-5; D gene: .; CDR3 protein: CASSQEETQYF; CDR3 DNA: TGTGCCAGCAGCCAAGAAGAGACCCAGTACTTC
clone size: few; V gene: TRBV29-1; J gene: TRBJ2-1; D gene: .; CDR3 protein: CSVASGTLYNEQFF; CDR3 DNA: TGCAGCGTTGCCTCCGGGACTCTTTACAATGAGCAGTTCTTC
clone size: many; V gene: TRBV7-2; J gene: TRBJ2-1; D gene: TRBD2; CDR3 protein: CATGQLAGGVYNEQFF; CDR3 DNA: TGTGCCACCGGACAGCTAGCGGGAGGGGTGTACAATGAGCAGTTCTTC
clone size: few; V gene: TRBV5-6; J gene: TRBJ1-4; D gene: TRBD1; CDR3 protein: CASSPTGDEKLFF; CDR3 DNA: TGTGCCAGCAGCCCGACAGGGGATGAAAAACTGTTTTTT
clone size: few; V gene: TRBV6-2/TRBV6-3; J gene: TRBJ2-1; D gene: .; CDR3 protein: CATARGLTEQFF; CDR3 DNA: TGTGCCACCGCCCGGGGTTTAACCGAGCAGTTCTTC
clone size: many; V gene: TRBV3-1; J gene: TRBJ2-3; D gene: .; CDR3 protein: CASSQMTGSTDTQYF; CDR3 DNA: TGTGCCAGCAGCCAGATGACGGGTAGCACAGATACGCAGTATTTT
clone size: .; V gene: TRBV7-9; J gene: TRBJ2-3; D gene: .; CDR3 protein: CASSLRDPCTDTQYF; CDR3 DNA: TGTGCCAGCAGCCTACGGGACCCTTGCACAGATACGCAGTATTTT
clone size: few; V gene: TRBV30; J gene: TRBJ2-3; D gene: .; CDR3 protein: CAWSGEVFRDTQYF; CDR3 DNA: TGTGCCTGGAGTGGAGAGGTTTTCCGAGATACGCAGTATTTT
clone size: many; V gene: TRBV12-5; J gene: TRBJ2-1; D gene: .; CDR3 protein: CASGWVNEQFF; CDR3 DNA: TGTGCTAGTGGTTGGGTGAATGAGCAGTTCTTC
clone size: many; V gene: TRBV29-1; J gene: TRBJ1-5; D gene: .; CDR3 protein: CSASAGVSQPQHF; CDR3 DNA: TGCAGCGCGTCGGCAGGGGTCAGTCAGCCCCAGCATTTT
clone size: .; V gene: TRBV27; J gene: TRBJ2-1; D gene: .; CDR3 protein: CASSGGEMGVYNEQFF; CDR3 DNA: TGTGCCAGCAGTGGGGGTGAGATGGGGGTCTACAATGAGCAGTTCTTC
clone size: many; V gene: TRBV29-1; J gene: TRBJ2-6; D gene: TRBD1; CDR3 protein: CSVEEQGAGANVLTF; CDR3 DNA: TGCAGCGTTGAGGAACAGGGGGCTGGGGCCAACGTCCTGACTTTC
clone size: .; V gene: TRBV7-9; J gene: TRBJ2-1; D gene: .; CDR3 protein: CASCFSGILAYEQFF; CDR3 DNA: TGTGCCAGCTGCTTTTCCGGGATTTTAGCCTATGAGCAGTTCTTC
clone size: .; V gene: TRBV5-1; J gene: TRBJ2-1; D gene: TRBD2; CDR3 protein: CASSNSGGARNEQFF; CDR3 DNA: TGCGCCAGCAGCAATAGCGGGGGGGCCCGAAATGAGCAGTTCTTC
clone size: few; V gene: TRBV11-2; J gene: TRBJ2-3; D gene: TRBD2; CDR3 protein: CASRFLAGGTDTQYF; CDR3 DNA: TGTGCCAGCAGGTTTCTAGCGGGGGGGACAGATACGCAGTATTTT
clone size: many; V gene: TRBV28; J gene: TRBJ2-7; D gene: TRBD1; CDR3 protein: CASRSTGDQYF; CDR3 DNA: TGTGCCAGCAGATCGACAGGGGATCAGTACTTC
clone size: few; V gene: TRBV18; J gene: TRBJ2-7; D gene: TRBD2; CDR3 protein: CASSPPGAGGINYEQYF; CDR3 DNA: TGTGCCAGCTCACCACCGGGGGCGGGAGGGATAAACTACGAGCAGTACTTC
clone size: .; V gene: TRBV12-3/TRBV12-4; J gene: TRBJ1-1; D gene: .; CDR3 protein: CASSRLRDTEAFF; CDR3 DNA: TGTGCCAGCAGCAGACTCAGGGACACTGAAGCTTTCTTT
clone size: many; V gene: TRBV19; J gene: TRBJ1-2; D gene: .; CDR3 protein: CASSIIGGNYGYTF; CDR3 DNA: TGTGCCAGTAGTATTATCGGGGGAAACTATGGCTACACCTTC
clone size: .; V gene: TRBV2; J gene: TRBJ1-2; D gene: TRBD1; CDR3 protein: CASSADRAHGYTF; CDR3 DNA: TGTGCCAGCAGTGCCGACAGGGCTCATGGCTACACCTTC